This T cell receptor beta chain came from a study of cytomegalovirus exposure and HLA in healthy donors. Overall study findings and caveats: TCR beta chain V- and J-gene trimming was linked, in a later analysis, to a missense variant in DCLRE1C. Earlier findings revealed that most TCR beta V segments proved productive either about 87% or about 30% of the time.

When sampled, the donors appeared nominally healthy, though they likely had unrecorded immune exposures. On this clone: Antigen unknown.

The ends lost 5 bases at V and 3 bases at J; junction bases unmatched: 9. Germline V gene lookup returns CDR1 SGHRS and CDR2 YFSETQ. This CDR3 region has 17 residues. A multiplex PCR was run with 60 Vbeta primers and 13 Jbeta primers. Original methodology: Approximately 86 million unique TCR beta chains, roughly 11 million shared, were counted in a later analysis. Only in-frame clones appear in the TCRdb table, and some are missing; sequencing was by immunoSEQ multiplex PCR. D and trimming come from the DNA, and the V and J calls and clone size come from that table. The sample spans approximately 170,000 clones; the ten largest clones claim less than 0.95%.

Sequenced input: PBMCs. The TCR was taken from a woman between 18 and 30 years old in good health and CMV-seropositive. This sequence joins TRBV5-1 and TRBJ2-3; 13 bases map to TRBD2. CDR3 sequence (DNA): TGCGCCAGCAGGGGAGCAATACTAGCGGGGGGGACAGATACGCAGTATTTT. This gives the protein CASRGAILAGGTDTQYF.